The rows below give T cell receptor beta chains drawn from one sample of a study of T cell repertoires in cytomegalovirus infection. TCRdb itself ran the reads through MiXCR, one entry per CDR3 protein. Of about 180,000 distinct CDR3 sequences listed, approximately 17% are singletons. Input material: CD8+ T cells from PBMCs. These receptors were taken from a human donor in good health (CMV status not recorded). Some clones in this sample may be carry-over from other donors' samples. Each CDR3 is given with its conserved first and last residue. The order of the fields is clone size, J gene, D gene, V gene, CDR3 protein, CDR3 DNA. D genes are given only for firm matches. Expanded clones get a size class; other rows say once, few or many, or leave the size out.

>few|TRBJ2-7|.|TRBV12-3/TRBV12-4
CASSRIRGYEQYF
TGTGCCAGCAGTAGGATCCGGGGATACGAGCAGTACTTC
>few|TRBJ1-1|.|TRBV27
CASSLYGAVGTQMNTEAFF
TGTGCCAGCAGTTTATATGGGGCGGTAGGAACGCAAATGAACACTGAAGCTTTCTTT
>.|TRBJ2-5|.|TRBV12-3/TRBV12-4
CASSLIALETQYF
TGTGCCAGCAGCCTTATTGCGCTGGAGACCCAGTACTTC
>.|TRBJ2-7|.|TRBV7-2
CASSRGGGPYEQYF
TGTGCCAGCAGCAGAGGAGGGGGCCCCTACGAGCAGTACTTC
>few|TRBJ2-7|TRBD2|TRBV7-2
CASSLAASGGTYEQYF
TGTGCCAGCAGCTTAGCGGCTAGCGGGGGCACCTACGAGCAGTACTTC
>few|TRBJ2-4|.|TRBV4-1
CASSQDGSRLDIQYF
TGCGCCAGCAGCCAAGATGGCTCCCGGTTGGACATTCAGTACTTC
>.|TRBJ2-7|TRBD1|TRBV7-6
CASSSDGQGLSYEQYF
TGTGCCAGCAGCTCTGATGGACAGGGGCTATCCTACGAGCAGTACTTC
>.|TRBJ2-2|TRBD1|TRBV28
CASSYRGRIGELFF
TGTGCCAGCAGTTACAGGGGGCGAATCGGGGAGCTGTTTTTT
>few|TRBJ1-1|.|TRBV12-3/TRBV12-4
CASSLVKKQAFF
TGTGCCAGCAGTTTAGTGAAGAAGCAAGCTTTCTTT
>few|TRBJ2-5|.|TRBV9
CASSHGRTLYQETQYF
TGTGCCAGCAGCCACGGACGGACCTTGTACCAAGAGACCCAGTACTTC
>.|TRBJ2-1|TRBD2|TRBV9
CASSRGISGIEQFF
TGTGCCAGCTCCCGAGGCATTAGCGGGATAGAACAGTTCTTC
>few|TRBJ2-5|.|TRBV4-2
CASSQDLGAWETQYF
TGTGCCAGCAGCCAAGACCTGGGGGCCTGGGAGACCCAGTACTTC
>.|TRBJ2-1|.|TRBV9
CASSRGDPGNEQFF
TGTGCCAGCAGCAGAGGGGACCCGGGGAATGAGCAGTTCTTC
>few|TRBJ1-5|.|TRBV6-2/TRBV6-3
CASTFHRGQPQHF
TGTGCCAGCACTTTCCACAGAGGGCAGCCCCAGCATTTT
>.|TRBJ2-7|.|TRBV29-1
CSVVQVGSYEQYF
TGCAGCGTTGTTCAGGTCGGGTCCTACGAGCAGTACTTC
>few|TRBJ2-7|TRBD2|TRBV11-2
CASSLDGGAYEQYF
TGTGCCAGCAGCTTAGACGGGGGGGCCTACGAGCAGTACTTC
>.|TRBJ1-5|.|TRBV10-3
CALNGEGLQPQHF
TGTGCCCTAAATGGGGAGGGGTTACAGCCCCAGCATTTT
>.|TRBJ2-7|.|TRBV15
CATSRGPGREFSYEQYF
TGTGCCACCAGCAGAGGCCCCGGCAGGGAGTTTTCCTACGAGCAGTACTTC
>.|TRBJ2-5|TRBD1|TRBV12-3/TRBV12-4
CASSLRGRGETQYF
TGTGCCAGCAGTTTAAGGGGGCGCGGCGAGACCCAGTACTTC